Reported below is one T cell receptor (beta chain). Its target is not known. The data were obtained in a study of blood T cells in healthy people across ages. Whole-study results and caveats: Among long-lived donors, naive CD4+ cells were more numerous and diversity higher than in aged donors.

Sample-barcoded 5' priming and a J-beta primer mix drove a second PCR of roughly 7 to 11 cycles. TCRdb ran MiXCR on the 5' RACE reads and lists one entry per CDR3 protein. The table has 1.6 million or so distinct CDR3 sequences, about 35% seen once. Material for sequencing was blood. The TCR was taken from a woman aged 25 to 45 in good health.

The CDR3 nucleotides read TGCGCCAGCAGCTCCCGGACCGCGGACACTGAAGCTTTCTTT. This sequence encodes CASSSRTADTEAFF. This chain uses TRBV5-1 with TRBJ1-1; unclear D gene. Germline V gene lookup returns CDR1 SGHRS and CDR2 YFSETQ. Trimming cost V 3 bases and J 3 bases, with 12 bases left between them. The CDR3 consists of 14 residues.